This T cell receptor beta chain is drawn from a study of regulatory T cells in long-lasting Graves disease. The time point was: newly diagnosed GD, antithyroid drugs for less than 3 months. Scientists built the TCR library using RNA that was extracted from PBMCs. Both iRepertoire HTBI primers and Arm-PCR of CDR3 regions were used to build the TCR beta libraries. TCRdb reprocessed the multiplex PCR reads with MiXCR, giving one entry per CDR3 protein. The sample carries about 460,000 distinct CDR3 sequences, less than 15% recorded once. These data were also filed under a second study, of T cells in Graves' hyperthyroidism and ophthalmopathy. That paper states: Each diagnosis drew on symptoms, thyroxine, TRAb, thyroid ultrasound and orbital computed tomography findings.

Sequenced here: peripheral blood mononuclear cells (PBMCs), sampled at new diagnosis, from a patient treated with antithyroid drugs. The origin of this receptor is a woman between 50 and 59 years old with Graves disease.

The DNA for the CDR3 is TGCAGTGCTAGTAGTTTTGCGGGACTAGCGGGAAATTCCGATGTCAATGAGCAGTTCTTC. Translation: CSASSFAGLAGNSDVNEQFF. The gene calls are TRBV20-1 and TRBJ2-1; 13 nucleotides match TRBD2. The V gene end was trimmed by 3 bases and the J gene end by 6 bases; junction bases not matched to a gene: 20. CDR1 is DFQATT, CDR2 SNEGSKA, per germline (reference sequence). This CDR3 has 20 residues.